Following are 6 T cell receptor beta chains from one sample sequenced in a study of blood T cell repertoires in COVID-19. TCRdb keeps only in-frame clones here, not all; method: immunoSEQ multiplex PCR. Of roughly 520,000 clones listed, around 89% are singletons. Source material: PBMCs or T cells enriched from blood (not recorded which). The receptors shown here come from a woman in her thirties or forties who had recovered from COVID-19.

CDR3 DNA: TGTGCCAGCCGTGGACTAGCGGGGCAAACCGGGGAGCTGTTTTTT. Translation gives CASRGLAGQTGELFF. This chain uses TRBV27 with TRBJ2-2, with 12 bases fitting TRBD2. Germline V gene lookup returns CDR1 MNHEY and CDR2 SMNVEV (reference sequence). V dropped 8 bases and J dropped 5; count of bases not matched to a gene: 6. The CDR3 covers 15 residues.

The chain is built from TRBV27 and TRBJ1-1; no clear D. Germline CDR1 MNHEY, CDR2 SMNVEV (reference sequence). The CDR3 has 13 amino acids. The V and J ends lost 7 bases and 4 bases respectively, with 13 bases between them. CDR3 sequence: CASTKVRGTEAFF. CDR3 in DNA: TGTGCCAGCACCAAAGTCCGGGGCACTGAAGCTTTCTTT.

The chain joins TRBV27 to TRBJ2-2; D might be TRBD2 (6 bases). Germline CDR1 is MNHEY and CDR2 is SMNVEV (reference sequence). CDR3 length: 13 residues. Trimming shortened V by 2 bases and J by 7 bases, and 8 bases separated the two germline ends. CDR3 bases: TGTGCCAGCAGTTTAGGGGGGATCGGGGAGCTGTTTTTT. Residues: CASSLGGIGELFF.

The CDR3 DNA reads as TGTGCCAGCAGTGCCATAGACAGCACTGAAGCTTTCTTT. Protein: CASSAIDSTEAFF. The rearrangement links TRBV27 to TRBJ1-1, with a possible D match to TRBD1 (5 bases). This CDR3 has 13 residues. CDR1 and CDR2 from the germline V gene are MNHEY and SMNVEV (reference sequence). Between the trimmed V and J ends, which lost 5 bases and 4 bases, there was a span of 11 bases.

This clone was detected once. V and J are TRBV3-1 (or the pseudogene TRBV3-2) and TRBJ1-1, with D possibly TRBD1 on 5 matching bases. The V and J ends lost 4 bases and 2 bases respectively, with 8 bases between them. The CDR3 consists of 13 residues. Germline V lookup: CDR1 LGHDT, CDR2 YNNKEL (reference sequence). CDR3 in DNA: TGTGCCAGCAGCCCAAGGGGCAACACTGAAGCTTTCTTT. Protein: CASSPRGNTEAFF.

The genes are TRBV30 and TRBJ2-1, with TRBD1 matching 8 bases. Germline-derived CDR1 and CDR2 are GTSNPN and SVGIG (reference sequence). The CDR3 is 13 residues long. The CDR3 bases are TGTTCTTGTTCGGGACAGGAGTACAATGAGCAGTTCTTC. It translates to CSCSGQEYNEQFF. Based on the CDR3 plus reference TRBV30 and TRBJ2-1, the full variable domain is SQTIHQWPATLVQPVGSPLSLECTVEGTSNPNLYWYRQAAGRGLQLLFYSVGIGQISSEVPQNLSASRPQDRQFILSSKKLLLSDSGFYLCSCSGQEYNEQFFGPGTRLTVL.